One sample yielded the 9 T cell receptor beta chains listed below, sequenced in a study of CD8 T cells in ankylosing spondylitis. In TCRdb, the 5' RACE reads were re-called with MiXCR into one record per CDR3 protein. In the table there are tens of thousands of distinct CDR3 sequences, about 9.4% of which are singletons. The material sequenced was blood, either unsorted or a sorted T cell fraction (not recorded which). These receptors all come from a male donor with ankylosing spondylitis or in good health (not recorded which).

In this sample, this clonotype turned up many times. J is TRBJ1-5 and V is TRBV6-2 or TRBV6-3; D may be TRBD1 (6 bases). This CDR3 comprises 11 residues. Germline CDR1 is MNHEY and CDR2 is SVGEGT. The ends were cut back, 6 bases at V and 9 bases at J, with 9 bases in the middle. The CDR3 nucleotides read TGTGCCAGCAGCCAGGGGAGGCCCCAGCATTTT. The encoded protein is CASSQGRPQHF.

This clonotype appeared many times. The CDR3 bases are TGTGCCAGCAGCCCGGCCCCGGGACAGGGGGTGAGGGAGCAGTACTTC. Protein: CASSPAPGQGVREQYF. The chain is built from TRBV12-3 or TRBV12-4 and TRBJ2-7, with 11 bases lining up with TRBD1. Losses at the gene ends were 6 bases for V and 7 bases for J; bases not matched to a gene: 14. CDR3 length: 16 residues.

The table lists this clonotype with many counts. The chain joins TRBV15 to TRBJ2-3, with D possibly called TRBD1 or TRBD2 (5 bases each). The CDR3 sequence is 14 residues long. Germline CDR1 and CDR2: LNHNV and YYDKDF (reference sequence). The V gene lost 0 bases and the J gene lost 1 base, with 5 bases spanning the gap. CDR3: CATSREGGTDTQYF. CDR3 nucleotides: TGTGCCACCAGCAGAGAGGGGGGCACAGATACGCAGTATTTT.

A few counts support this clonotype. The chain is built from TRBV24-1 and TRBJ2-5; D is possibly TRBD1 or TRBD2 (6 bases each). Trimming removed 6 bases from V and 0 bases from J, with 19 bases in between. CDR1 and CDR2 (germline): KGHDR, SFDVKD. CDR3 length: 17 amino acids. CDR3 sequence reads: CATSRGTGALYQETQYF. The CDR3 DNA reads as TGTGCCACCAGTCGGGGGACGGGGGCCCTGTACCAAGAGACCCAGTACTTC.

This clonotype was recorded at least ten times. The V call is TRBV12-3 or TRBV12-4, the J call TRBJ2-5; D unresolved. This CDR3 region has 14 residues. Trimming took off 5 bases at V and 5 bases at J, with 15 bases between the two ends. The CDR3 spells CASSISSRGETQYF. The CDR3 DNA is TGTGCCAGCAGTATATCTTCGAGAGGCGAGACCCAGTACTTC.

This clonotype was observed at least ten times. V gene TRBV19 combines with J gene TRBJ1-1; 7 positions match TRBD1. Germline CDR1 and CDR2: LNHDA and SQIVND (reference sequence). CDR3 length equals 15 residues. V lost 6 bases and J lost 1; bases outside the gene matches: 8. In DNA, the CDR3 is TGTGCCAGTAGGCTTATGCAGGGGGGGAACACTGAAGCTTTCTTT. Translation: CASRLMQGGNTEAFF.

This clonotype was counted ten times or more. V is TRBV12-3 or TRBV12-4 and J is TRBJ1-6, with 9 bases aligning to TRBD1. V trimming: 6 bases; J trimming: 9 bases; junction bases outside the gene matches: 6. CDR3 length: 14 amino acids. The CDR3 sequence is CASREGQGFSPLHF. CDR3 nucleotide sequence: TGTGCCAGCAGAGAGGGACAGGGCTTTTCACCCCTCCACTTT.

This clonotype was seen repeatedly, ten times or more. V is TRBV14 and J is TRBJ2-5; tentatively, D is TRBD1 (6 bases). The CDR3 is 14 residues long. Trimming pared 2 bases from V and 2 bases from J, leaving 9 bases between. Germline CDR1 and CDR2: SGHDN and FVKESK. The DNA of the CDR3 is TGTGCCAGCAGCCAAAGGACAGAGCAAGAGACCCAGTACTTC. Its protein is CASSQRTEQETQYF.

This clonotype occurred many times. The chain joins TRBV18 to TRBJ2-7; unclear D gene. The germline V and J ends were trimmed by 0 bases and 0 bases, with 9 bases remaining between them. Germline V lookup: CDR1 KGHSH, CDR2 LQKENI. This CDR3 contains 15 residues. In nucleotides, the CDR3 is TGTGCCAGCTCACCACCGTCAGGAAGCTCCTACGAGCAGTACTTC. Translating it yields CASSPPSGSSYEQYF.